A single sample is the source of the 10 T cell receptor beta chains below, sequenced in a study of blood T cell repertoires in COVID-19. Assay: immunoSEQ multiplex PCR; the TCRdb copy retains only in-frame clones and omits some. The data show 200,000 or so clones, more than 65% seen once. Sequenced: peripheral blood. The receptors originated from a woman aged 25 to 45 who had recovered from COVID-19.

The J gene is TRBJ2-2, the V gene TRBV5-1, with D unclear. This CDR3 is 15 amino acids long. V lost 0 bases and J lost 1, with 7 bases in between. Germline V gene data show CDR1 as SGHRS and CDR2 as YFSETQ. CDR3 region: CASSLVVENTGELFF. DNA of the CDR3: TGCGCCAGCAGCTTGGTTGTAGAGAACACCGGGGAGCTGTTTTTT.

The chain links TRBV9 to TRBJ2-7, with TRBD2 matching 15 bases. CDR1 is SGDLS, CDR2 YYNGEE, per germline. This CDR3 contains 16 residues. Germline trimming cut 0 bases from V and 6 bases from J; bases unmatched to any gene: 4. The CDR3 nucleotides are TGTGCCAGCAGCGTAGGGATGGGACTAGCGGGAGGCGAGCAGTACTTC. This sequence encodes CASSVGMGLAGGEQYF.

This clone was observed a few times. This chain uses TRBV7-9 with TRBJ1-1; maybe TRBD1 (6 bases). The CDR3 length is 13 residues. Germline V gene data show CDR1 as SEHNR and CDR2 as FQNEAQ (reference sequence). Trimming took off 6 bases at V and 7 bases at J, with 15 bases between the two ends. DNA for the CDR3: TGTGCCAGCAGACCCGGGACAATAGATGAAGCTTTCTTT. This sequence encodes CASRPGTIDEAFF.

This chain links TRBV27 with TRBJ1-2, with 7 positions matching TRBD1. Germline lookup yields CDR1 MNHEY and CDR2 SMNVEV (reference sequence). J was trimmed by 4 bases and V by 6 bases; bases with no gene match: 8. The CDR3 is 14 residues long. DNA of the CDR3: TGTGCCAGCAGCTTCGGACAGGCGAGCTATGGCTACACCTTC. The encoded protein is CASSFGQASYGYTF.

This chain uses TRBV19 with TRBJ1-5; unclear D gene. This CDR3 is built from 13 residues. CDR1 and CDR2 from the germline V gene are LNHDA and SQIVND (reference sequence). The DNA for the CDR3 is TGTGCTAGCACCGGGCGGGACAATCAGCCCCAGCATTTT. Its translation is CASTGRDNQPQHF.

The rearrangement uses TRBV27 and TRBJ2-3, with D perhaps matching TRBD1 (5 bases). The V end lost 2 bases, the J end lost 2 bases, and 20 bases lay between the germline ends. CDR1 is MNHEY and CDR2 is SMNVEV in the germline V gene (reference sequence). The CDR3 covers 18 residues. CDR3 loop: CASSLNPPRALLTDTQYF. In nucleotides, the CDR3 is TGTGCCAGCAGTTTAAACCCCCCCAGGGCCCTACTCACAGATACGCAGTATTTT.

The V gene is TRBV7-2, the J gene TRBJ2-7; no firm D call. V gave up 1 base and J gave up 6 bases, with 10 bases separating them. The CDR3 is 13 residues long. Germline-derived CDR1 and CDR2 are SGHTA and FQGNSA. The CDR3 region has the DNA TGTGCCAGCAGCTTAGAGGCGGAGTTCGAGCAGTACTTC. Translated, it gives CASSLEAEFEQYF.

The chain carries TRBV19 and TRBJ2-1, with 9 bases fitting TRBD2. Germline trimming cut 6 bases from V and 0 bases from J; bases unmatched to any gene: 3. The germline gives CDR1 LNHDA, CDR2 SQIVND (reference sequence). This CDR3 has 15 amino acids. CDR3 DNA sequence: TGTGCCAGTAGCCCGACTAGCGGCTCCTACAATGAGCAGTTCTTC. Amino acid sequence: CASSPTSGSYNEQFF.

This rearrangement joins TRBV10-2 to TRBJ1-2; the D gene is possibly TRBD1 (6 bases). The CDR3 has 15 residues. Trimming shortened V by 4 bases and J by 6 bases, and 18 bases separated the two germline ends. The germline gives CDR1 WSHSY, CDR2 SAAADI. CDR3 in amino acids: CASSGTLTGGNGYTF. The CDR3 nucleotides read TGCGCCAGCAGTGGGACTTTGACAGGAGGAAATGGCTACACCTTC.

V and J are TRBV19 and TRBJ2-3, with 13 bases matching TRBD2. Losses at the gene ends were 5 bases for V and 5 bases for J; bases not matched to a gene: 7. The CDR3 has 16 residues. From germline, CDR1 is LNHDA and CDR2 SQIVND (reference sequence). Here the CDR3 DNA reads TGTGCCAGTAGTCCAGGACTAGCGGGAGCCGTAGATACGCAGTATTTT. Amino acids: CASSPGLAGAVDTQYF.